This entry features one T cell receptor beta chain sequence. What it binds is unknown. The CDR3 is 15 amino acids. The trim removed 8 bases at V and 4 bases at J, leaving 11 bases unmatched. This sample is drawn from a study of T cell repertoires in cytomegalovirus infection. Whole-study context: It was the public TCR beta signatures that indicated both CMV infection and matching HLA type.

TCRdb re-derived calls from the reads in MiXCR, one entry per CDR3 protein. The repertoire holds roughly 720,000 distinct CDR3 sequences, with roughly 36% as singletons. Findings and caveats of the study: CMV-specific TCR beta clonotypes restricted by HLA-C were the ones dominating the ex vivo response.

The rearrangement uses TRBV5-3 and TRBJ1-4, with 7 bases that match TRBD1. TRBV5-3 is treated as an ORF (open reading frame) with a function not yet certain. The TCR sequence derives from a human donor in good health (CMV status not recorded). Some clones in this sample may be carry-over from other donors' samples. The sample consisted of PBMCs. CDR3 bases: TGTGCCAGCAGCCCCCTGACAGGGATTAATGAAAAACTGTTTTTT. Its protein product is CASSPLTGINEKLFF.